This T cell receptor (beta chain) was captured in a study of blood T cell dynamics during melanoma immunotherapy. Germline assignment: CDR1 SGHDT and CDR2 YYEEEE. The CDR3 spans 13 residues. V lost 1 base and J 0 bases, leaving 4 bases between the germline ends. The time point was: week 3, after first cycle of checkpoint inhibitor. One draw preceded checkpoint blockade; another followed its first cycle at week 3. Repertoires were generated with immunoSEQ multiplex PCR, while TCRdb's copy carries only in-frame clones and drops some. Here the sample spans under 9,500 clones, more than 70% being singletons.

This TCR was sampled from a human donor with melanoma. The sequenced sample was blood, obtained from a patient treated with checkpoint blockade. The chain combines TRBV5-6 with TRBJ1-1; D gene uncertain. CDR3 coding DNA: TGTGCCAGCAGCTTGAATATGAACACTGAAGCTTTCTTT. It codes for CASSLNMNTEAFF. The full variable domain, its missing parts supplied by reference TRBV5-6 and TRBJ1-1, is DAGVTQSPTHLIKTRGQQVTLRCSPKSGHDTVSWYQQALGQGPQFIFQYYEEEERQRGNFPDRFSGHQFPNYSSELNVNALLLGDSALYLCASSLNMNTEAFFGQGTRLTVV.